Following are 4 T cell receptor beta chains from one sample sequenced in a study of technical replicates of blood from a handful of donors. TCRdb's copy holds only in-frame clones and misses some; the assay was immunoSEQ multiplex PCR. The repertoire consists of some 11,000 clones, with about 94% occurring once and the leading ten covering 6.5% to 8.5%. Sequenced: PBMCs. All receptors derive from a human donor in good health.

The rearrangement links TRBV5-1 to TRBJ2-1, with 10 nucleotides matching TRBD2. The CDR3 sequence is 15 residues long. The junction had 9 bases not matched to a gene; V was cut back by 4 bases and J by 8 bases. Germline CDR1 reads SGHRS; CDR2 reads YFSETQ. Here the CDR3 DNA reads TGCGCCAGCAGCAGAGCGGGAGGGGCGTTAGATGAGCAGTTCTTC. Amino acids: CASSRAGGALDEQFF.

The J gene is TRBJ2-1, the V gene TRBV10-1, with 7 bases that match TRBD1. In germline, CDR1 is WNHNN, CDR2 SYGVQD (reference sequence). The CDR3 has 13 amino acids. V lost 5 bases and J lost 4; bases outside the gene matches: 2. The CDR3 is CASSQGQYNEQFF. In DNA form, the CDR3 reads TGCGCCAGCAGTCAGGGACAGTACAATGAGCAGTTCTTC.

The chain has TRBV7-8 and TRBJ2-2; D is unresolved. There are 12 residues in the CDR3. The V end was cut by 7 bases, the J end by 3 bases, with 6 bases between. CDR1 SGHVS and CDR2 FQNEAQ come from the germline V gene. The CDR3, as DNA: TGTGCCAGCATCCGGGACACCGGGGAGCTGTTTTTT. Translating gives CASIRDTGELFF.

This clone was found a few times. The chain is built from TRBV7-9 and TRBJ1-2; unclear D gene. Germline V gene sequence: CDR1 SEHNR, CDR2 FQNEAQ (reference sequence). V was pared by 1 base and J by 2 bases, with 5 bases between. The CDR3 totals 13 residues. CDR3 residues: CASSLGQNYGYTF. In DNA form, the CDR3 reads TGTGCCAGCAGCTTAGGGCAGAACTATGGCTACACCTTC.